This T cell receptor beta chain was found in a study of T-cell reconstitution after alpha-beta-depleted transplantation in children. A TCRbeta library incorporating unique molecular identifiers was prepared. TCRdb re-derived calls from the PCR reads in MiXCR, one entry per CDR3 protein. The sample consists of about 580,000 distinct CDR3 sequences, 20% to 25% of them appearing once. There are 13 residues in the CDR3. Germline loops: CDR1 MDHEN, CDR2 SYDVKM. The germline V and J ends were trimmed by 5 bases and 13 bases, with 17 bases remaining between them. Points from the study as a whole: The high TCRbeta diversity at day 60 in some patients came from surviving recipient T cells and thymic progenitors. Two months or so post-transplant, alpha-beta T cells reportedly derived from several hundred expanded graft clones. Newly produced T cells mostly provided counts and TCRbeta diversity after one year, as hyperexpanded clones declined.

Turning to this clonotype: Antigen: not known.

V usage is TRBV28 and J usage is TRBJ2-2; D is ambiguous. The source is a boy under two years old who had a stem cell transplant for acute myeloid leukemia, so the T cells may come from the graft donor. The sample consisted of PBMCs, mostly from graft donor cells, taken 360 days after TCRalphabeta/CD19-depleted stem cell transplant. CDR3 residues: CASSPDRPWGLFF. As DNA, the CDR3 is TGTGCCAGCAGTCCGGACCGCCCCTGGGGGCTGTTTTTT. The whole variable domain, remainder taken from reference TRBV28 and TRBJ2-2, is DVKVTQSSRYLVKRTGEKVFLECVQDMDHENMFWYRQDPGLGLRLIYFSYDVKMKEKGDIPEGYSVSREKKERFSLILESASTNQTSMYLCASSPDRPWGLFFGEGSRLTVL.